This T cell receptor (beta chain) was identified in a study of T-cell reconstitution after alpha-beta-depleted transplantation in children. The CDR3 covers 12 residues. Trimming cost V 8 bases and J 6 bases, with 10 bases left between them. CDR1 and CDR2 from the germline V gene are SEHNR and FQNEAQ (reference sequence). The authors prepared the TCRbeta library with unique molecular identifiers. TCRdb re-derived calls from the PCR reads in MiXCR, one entry per CDR3 protein. The table shows some 350,000 distinct CDR3 sequences, with 9% to 12% occurring only once. The sample holds a few counts of this clonotype.

The sequencing here drew on PBMCs from the stem cell graft donor, taken from the stem cell graft. J is TRBJ2-2 and V is TRBV7-9; D is possibly TRBD1 or TRBD2 (5 bases each). The TCR was taken from a human donor who donated a stem cell graft to a child with acute lymphoblastic leukemia. CDR3 residues: CASVREPGELFF. CDR3 sequence (DNA): TGTGCCAGCGTCAGGGAGCCCGGGGAGCTGTTTTTT.